The 22 T cell receptor beta chains listed next were all sequenced from one sample in a study of vaccination and CD4 T cells after COVID-19. Which antigens these TCRs recognize remains unknown. Treatment described: approximately 9-day PBMC culture with coronavirus spike peptide pools or control peptides (ViraFEST assay). Scientists ran DNA taken from cultured CD4+ T cells through the Oncomine TCR Beta short-read assay for sequencing. A single record per CDR3 protein comes from TCRdb applying MiXCR to the PCR reads. The table shows about 9,500 distinct CDR3 sequences, with over 65% occurring only once. Specimen: CD4+ T cells from blood, cultured in vitro. Receptor source: a human donor who had recovered from COVID-19.

V gene TRBV24-1 combines with J gene TRBJ1-5, with 7 bases identical to TRBD1. Germline CDR1 is KGHDR and CDR2 is SFDVKD. The CDR3 is 14 residues long. The junction had 4 bases not matched to a gene; V was cut back by 4 bases and J by 5 bases. The CDR3 here is CATSDNDRDQPQHF. The CDR3 nucleotides read TGTGCCACCAGTGACAACGACAGGGATCAGCCCCAGCATTTT.

The rearrangement uses TRBV7-8 and TRBJ2-2; TRBD2 matches 8 bases. The CDR3 extends over 16 amino acids. Trimming removed 1 base from V and 6 bases from J; junction bases left unmatched: 7. In germline, CDR1 is SGHVS, CDR2 FQNEAQ. The DNA of the CDR3 is TGTGCCAGCAGCTTAGGTGCGGGGGGCCCCGCCGGGGAGCTGTTTTTT. Translation gives CASSLGAGGPAGELFF.

This clonotype was detected only a few times. The chain carries TRBV27 and TRBJ1-5, with D possibly being TRBD1 (6 bases). Germline V gene lookup returns CDR1 MNHEY and CDR2 SMNVEV (reference sequence). The V and J ends lost 4 bases and 5 bases respectively, with 15 bases between them. The CDR3 has 15 residues. CDR3 loop: CASSSLNRADQPQHF. The CDR3 DNA reads as TGTGCCAGCAGTTCCCTCAACAGGGCCGATCAGCCCCAGCATTTT.

The gene calls are TRBV6-1 and TRBJ1-1, with 11 bases fitting TRBD1. V shed 6 bases and J 3 bases; nucleotides not matched to a gene: 6. This CDR3 region has 15 residues. CDR1 and CDR2 (germline): MNHNS, SASEGT. The CDR3 nucleotides read TGTGCCAGCAGCCGAGGGACAGGGGGTGACACTGAAGCTTTCTTT. This gives the protein CASSRGTGGDTEAFF.

This clonotype came up once. The V gene is TRBV27, the J gene TRBJ1-5, with no clear D. Germline V gene sequence: CDR1 MNHEY, CDR2 SMNVEV (reference sequence). V was trimmed by 0 bases and J by 6 bases, leaving 12 bases between them. The CDR3 has 15 residues. The CDR3 DNA sequence: TGTGCCAGCAGTTTATCGGGCTTCAGAGGTCAGCCCCAGCATTTT. As protein: CASSLSGFRGQPQHF.

The chain links TRBV19 to TRBJ1-5; D gene ambiguous. The length of the CDR3 is 18 residues. Germline CDR1 LNHDA, CDR2 SQIVND (reference sequence). Trimming left V 3 bases short and J 4 bases short, with 22 bases between. The CDR3, as DNA: TGTGCCAGTAGTATTACCCCCCCGGCTCGCGAACTAAATCAGCCCCAGCATTTT. Encoded protein: CASSITPPARELNQPQHF.

The chain is built from TRBV6-1 and TRBJ1-4; D ambiguous. V lost 8 bases and J lost 4, with 14 bases in between. Germline lookup yields CDR1 MNHNS and CDR2 SASEGT. The CDR3 contains 14 residues. The DNA of the CDR3 is TGTGCCAGCCGGTGGGGAGGTGTTAATGAAAAACTGTTTTTT. It translates to CASRWGGVNEKLFF.

The genes are TRBV7-8 and TRBJ1-5; TRBD1 matches at 10 bases. The CDR3 contains 17 residues. V dropped 5 bases and J dropped 2; count of bases not matched to a gene: 9. Germline lookup yields CDR1 SGHVS and CDR2 FQNEAQ. In nucleotides, the CDR3 is TGTGCCAGCAGCCTCCGGGACAGGGGAGGGGGCAATCAGCCCCAGCATTTT. It yields the protein CASSLRDRGGGNQPQHF.

This clonotype was counted a few times. The chain recombines TRBV7-9 with TRBJ1-1; tentative D call: TRBD1 (5 bases). The CDR3 consists of 13 residues. V dropped 2 bases and J dropped 8 bases, with 12 bases sitting between them. From germline, CDR1 is SEHNR and CDR2 FQNEAQ (reference sequence). CDR3 protein: CASSLSADREAFF. CDR3 in DNA: TGTGCCAGCAGCTTATCAGCCGACAGAGAAGCTTTCTTT.

This chain uses TRBV7-9 with TRBJ2-1; D is perhaps TRBD1 or TRBD2 (5 bases each). Germline CDR1 is SEHNR and CDR2 is FQNEAQ (reference sequence). This CDR3 is built from 15 residues. V lost 2 bases, J lost 0 bases, and 8 bases lay in between. The CDR3 coding sequence is TGTGCCAGCAGCTTATCGGGGCCCTCCTACAATGAGCAGTTCTTC. It specifies CASSLSGPSYNEQFF.

V usage is TRBV20-1 and J usage is TRBJ1-6; TRBD1 aligns across 9 bases. This CDR3 is 14 amino acids long. Germline V gives CDR1 DFQATT, CDR2 SNEGSKA (reference sequence). J lost 10 bases, V lost 5 bases, and 9 bases had no gene match. The CDR3 sequence is CSAPNTGGKSPLHF. CDR3 in DNA: TGCAGTGCTCCGAATACAGGGGGCAAATCACCCCTCCACTTT.

V and J are TRBV25-1 and TRBJ1-4, with 9 nucleotides matching TRBD1. This CDR3 spans 15 amino acids. The germline gives CDR1 MGHDK, CDR2 SYGVNS. The ends lost 1 base at V and 7 bases at J; junction bases unmatched: 4. CDR3 sequence: CASSESGQGGEKLFF. The CDR3 region has the DNA TGTGCCAGCAGTGAATCGGGACAGGGTGGTGAAAAACTGTTTTTT.

This chain connects TRBV4-2 to TRBJ2-2; TRBD2 aligns across 7 bases. Losses at the gene ends were 0 bases for V and 1 base for J; bases not matched to a gene: 8. The CDR3 is 18 amino acids. Germline V CDR1 and CDR2: LGHNA, YNFKEQ. The CDR3 sequence is CASSQDPLAGVNTGELFF. CDR3 coding DNA: TGTGCCAGCAGCCAAGATCCATTGGCGGGGGTGAACACCGGGGAGCTGTTTTTT.

The rearrangement joins TRBV7-8 to TRBJ1-5; unclear D gene. V was pared by 2 bases and J by 4 bases, with 9 bases between. CDR1 SGHVS and CDR2 FQNEAQ come from the germline V gene. This CDR3 region has 14 residues. The CDR3 reads CASSLQRVNQPQHF. The CDR3 DNA sequence: TGTGCCAGCAGCTTACAGAGGGTAAATCAGCCCCAGCATTTT.

J is TRBJ1-2 and V is TRBV7-8; TRBD1 aligns across 9 bases. The CDR3 spans 14 residues. Germline-derived CDR1 and CDR2 are SGHVS and FQNEAQ. With V trimmed by 5 bases and J by 6 bases, 7 bases remained unmatched. The CDR3 DNA reads TGTGCCAGCAGCAAAAGGACAGGGGCAAATGGCTACACCTTC. It is translated as CASSKRTGANGYTF. The whole variable domain, filled in from reference TRBV7-8 and TRBJ1-2, reads GAGVSQSPRYKVAKRGQDVALRCDPISGHVSLFWYQQALGQGPEFLTYFQNEAQLDKSGLPSDRFFAERPEGSVSTLKIQRTQQEDSAVYLCASSKRTGANGYTFGSGTRLTVV.

The chain combines TRBV2 with TRBJ1-6, with TRBD1 identical over 8 bases. The CDR3 extends over 15 amino acids. Per the germline V gene, CDR1 is SNHLY and CDR2 is FYNNEI. The J segment lost 10 bases and the V segment lost 5 bases, leaving 10 bases of the junction unmatched. The CDR3 protein is CASSTGQGGRSPLHF. The CDR3 DNA reads TGTGCCAGCAGTACAGGACAGGGAGGTCGCTCACCCCTCCACTTT.

Here the CDR3 reads CASRKGDGNPSNQPQHF. In nucleotides, the CDR3 is TGTGCCAGCAGGAAAGGGGACGGGAATCCTAGCAATCAGCCCCAGCATTTT. The genes are TRBV6-2 or TRBV6-3 and TRBJ1-5; D might be TRBD1 (5 bases). The length of the CDR3 is 17 residues. Germline V gene sequence: CDR1 MNHEY, CDR2 SVGEGT. V shed 6 bases and J shed 0 bases, with 18 bases lying between them.

This clonotype is termed hyperexpanded. CDR3 region: CASSAGTGAYEQYF. CDR3 bases: TGTGCCAGCAGCGCCGGGACAGGGGCCTACGAGCAGTACTTC. The chain links TRBV7-2 to TRBJ2-7; TRBD1 matches at 10 bases. Losses at the gene ends were 5 bases for V and 2 bases for J; bases not matched to a gene: 3. The CDR3 covers 14 residues. Germline values: CDR1 SGHTA, CDR2 FQGNSA.

The gene calls are TRBV9 and TRBJ2-3, with D perhaps TRBD1 (7 bases). CDR3 length: 14 amino acids. From germline, CDR1 is SGDLS and CDR2 YYNGEE. V shed 2 bases and J shed 3 bases, with 10 bases lying between them. CDR3 nucleotides: TGTGCCAGCAGCGTGGAGGGGGCAACAGATACGCAGTATTTT. Translating gives CASSVEGATDTQYF.

The J gene is TRBJ2-3, the V gene TRBV6-1, with 11 bases matching TRBD2. V was pared by 7 bases and J by 8 bases, with 8 bases of the junction left unmatched. Germline V gene sequence: CDR1 MNHNS, CDR2 SASEGT. The CDR3 extends over 14 amino acids. This chain's CDR3 is CASTLAGGLRTQYF. CDR3 DNA sequence: TGTGCCAGCACGTTAGCGGGGGGGCTCCGTACGCAGTATTTT.

The chain carries TRBV7-8 and TRBJ1-5; D might be TRBD1 (5 bases). Germline V CDR1 and CDR2: SGHVS, FQNEAQ. The CDR3 sequence is 17 residues long. V dropped 7 bases and J dropped 1 base, with 20 bases sitting between them. DNA of the CDR3: TGTGCCAGCAACAAAGCTGGGGCGGGAGGGAGCAATCAGCCCCAGCATTTT. Translation: CASNKAGAGGSNQPQHF. Variable domain in full (rest from reference TRBV7-8 and TRBJ1-5): GAGVSQSPRYKVAKRGQDVALRCDPISGHVSLFWYQQALGQGPEFLTYFQNEAQLDKSGLPSDRFFAERPEGSVSTLKIQRTQQEDSAVYLCASNKAGAGGSNQPQHFGDGTRLSIL.

CDR3 sequence: CASTGTGDEQFF. In DNA, the CDR3 is TGTGCCTCGACCGGGACGGGAGATGAGCAGTTCTTC. This rearrangement joins TRBV10-3 to TRBJ2-1; maybe TRBD2 (6 bases). The V end lost 11 bases, the J end lost 8 bases, and 16 bases lay between the germline ends. Germline-derived CDR1 and CDR2 are ENHRY and SYGVKD. The CDR3 has 12 amino acids.